The source of this T cell receptor (beta chain) is a study of beta chain features in type 1 diabetes. Study results and limitations: Unsettled here was the matter of whether HLA type influences TCRB rearrangement. Patients' naive, central memory and regulatory TCRB repertoires appeared more alike than those of healthy donors. Shortening of TCRB CDR3s, moderate but significant, appeared in all four CD4+ subsets of Type 1 diabetes patients.

Concerning this clone itself: Its antigen is unidentified.

The study reverse transcribed the entire isolated RNA, so it sequenced expressed TCRB transcripts. Deep immunoSEQ sequencing covered naive, central memory and regulatory T cell samples. The protocol was immunoSEQ multiplex PCR, while the TCRdb copy is restricted to in-frame clones and leaves out a portion. The table lists roughly 350,000 clones, over 8.5% of them singletons. The germline gives CDR1 MDHEN, CDR2 SYDVKM. The CDR3 runs 17 residues. The V gene end was trimmed by 5 bases and the J gene end by 4 bases; junction bases not matched to a gene: 12. The chain is built from TRBV28 and TRBJ2-7, with TRBD1 matching 12 bases. Sequencing used central memory CD4+ T cells from blood. This TCR was sampled from a man aged 25 to 45 with type 1 diabetes. The CDR3 is CASSPILGTGGRYEQYF. Written as DNA, the CDR3 is TGTGCCAGCAGTCCGATATTGGGGACAGGGGGCAGGTACGAGCAGTACTTC.